This TCR beta chain came from a study of blood T cells in healthy people across ages. General study results and limits: Per million T cells, TCR beta diversity dropped roughly linearly as age increased.

For the second PCR, which ran for about 6 to 12 cycles, a sample-barcoded 5' primer and a J-beta primer mix were used. TCRdb re-derived calls from the 5' RACE reads in MiXCR, one entry per CDR3 protein. This sample has roughly 680,000 distinct CDR3 sequences; over 40% occur once, and the top ten carry roughly 14%. CDR3 size: 15 residues. Trimming left V 0 bases short and J 10 bases short, with 13 bases between. Per the germline V gene, CDR1 is LGHNA and CDR2 is YSLEER. About this clonotype: Its specificity is unknown.

The sample was blood. The V call is TRBV4-3, the J call TRBJ1-6; possible D gene TRBD1, 6 bases. This sequence was found in an elderly woman in good health. CDR3 sequence (DNA): TGCGCCAGCAGCCAAGACAGGGGTCAGAGCTCACCCCTCCACTTT. Protein product: CASSQDRGQSSPLHF.